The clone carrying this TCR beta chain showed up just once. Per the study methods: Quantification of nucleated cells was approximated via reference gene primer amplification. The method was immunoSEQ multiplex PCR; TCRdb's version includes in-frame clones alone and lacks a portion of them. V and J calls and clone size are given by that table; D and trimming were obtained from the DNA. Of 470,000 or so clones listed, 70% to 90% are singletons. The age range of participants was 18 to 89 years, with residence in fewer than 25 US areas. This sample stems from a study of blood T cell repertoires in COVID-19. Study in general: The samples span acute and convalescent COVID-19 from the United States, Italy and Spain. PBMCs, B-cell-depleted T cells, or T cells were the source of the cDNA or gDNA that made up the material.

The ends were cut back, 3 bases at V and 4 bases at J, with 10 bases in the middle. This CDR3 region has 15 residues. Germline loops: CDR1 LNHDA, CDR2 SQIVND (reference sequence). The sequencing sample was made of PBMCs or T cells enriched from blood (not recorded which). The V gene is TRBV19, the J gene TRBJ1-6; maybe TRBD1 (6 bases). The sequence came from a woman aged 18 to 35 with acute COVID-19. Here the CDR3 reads CASSIAQGYNSPLHF. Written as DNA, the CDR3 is TGTGCCAGTAGTATTGCCCAGGGGTATAATTCACCCCTCCACTTT.